This T cell receptor beta chain was profiled in a study of blood T cell repertoires in COVID-19. Across the study: Donors in the United States, Italy and Spain gave samples during acute or convalescent COVID-19.

V lost 6 bases to trimming and J lost 4 bases, with 15 bases between them. Germline V gene lookup returns CDR1 MDHEN and CDR2 SYDVKM. There are 14 residues in the CDR3. Per the authors' pipeline: By means of reference gene primer amplification, nucleated cell counts were estimated. Assay: immunoSEQ multiplex PCR; the TCRdb copy retains only in-frame clones and omits some. V and J calls and clone size follow that table, whereas D and trimming were derived from the DNA. The repertoire holds about 32,000 clones, roughly 87% seen once, with 1% in the top ten. In this sample, this clone turned up a few times.

This receptor was taken from a man between 65 and 85 years old with active or convalescent COVID-19. The sample comprised peripheral blood. The chain uses TRBV28 and TRBJ1-2; D is unclear. The CDR3, as DNA: TGTGCCAGCAGACCCCAGACAAGATTCTATGGCTACACCTTC. This sequence encodes CASRPQTRFYGYTF.